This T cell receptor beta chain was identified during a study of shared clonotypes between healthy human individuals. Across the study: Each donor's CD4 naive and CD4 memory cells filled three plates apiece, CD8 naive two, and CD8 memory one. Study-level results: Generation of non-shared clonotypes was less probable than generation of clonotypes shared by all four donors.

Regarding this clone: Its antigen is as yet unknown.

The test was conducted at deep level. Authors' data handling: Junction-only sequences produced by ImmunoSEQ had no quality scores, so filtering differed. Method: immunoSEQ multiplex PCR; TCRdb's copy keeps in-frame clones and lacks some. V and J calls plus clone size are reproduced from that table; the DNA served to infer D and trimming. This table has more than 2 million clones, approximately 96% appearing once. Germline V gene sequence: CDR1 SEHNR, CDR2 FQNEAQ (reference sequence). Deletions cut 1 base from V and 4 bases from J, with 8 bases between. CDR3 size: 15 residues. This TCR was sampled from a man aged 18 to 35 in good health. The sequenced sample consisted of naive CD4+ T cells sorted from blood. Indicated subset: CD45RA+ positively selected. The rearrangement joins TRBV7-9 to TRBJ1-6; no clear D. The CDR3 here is CASSLVAAYNSPLHF. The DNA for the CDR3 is TGTGCCAGCAGCTTAGTCGCAGCTTATAATTCACCCCTCCACTTT.